The sequence of this T cell receptor beta chain was determined in a study of shared clonotypes between healthy human individuals. Overall study context: In total, the donors were two women and a few men aged 18 to 49.

Study observations and caveats: Clonotype sharing among donors, it was expected, would be affected by sequencing depth. In having few donors, the study represented limited genetic and exposure-history diversity.

Details on this clone: Its antigen remains unknown.

CD45RO-negative CD8 cells positively selected for CCR7 made up the naive population, which excluded terminally differentiated effector memory CD45RA+ cells. Recent acute infections and vaccinations were absent in the healthy HIV-negative adult donors. The CDR3 loop spans 17 amino acids. The J segment lost 4 bases and the V segment lost 1 base, leaving 10 bases of the junction unmatched. Germline lookup yields CDR1 LNHNV and CDR2 YYDKDF (reference sequence). Sequencing used immunoSEQ multiplex PCR; TCRdb keeps in-frame clones, though not all of them. The table lists over 2 million clones, 85% to 95% of them singletons, with about 1.1% in the top ten.

This TCR was recovered from a man younger than 35 in good health. V is TRBV15 and J is TRBJ2-1; 7 bases agree with TRBD2. The sequenced sample consisted of naive CD8+ T cells sorted from blood. The CDR3 loop reads CATSRVSGGSMYNEQFF. In DNA form, the CDR3 reads TGTGCCACCAGCAGAGTCTCGGGCGGGAGTATGTACAATGAGCAGTTCTTC.